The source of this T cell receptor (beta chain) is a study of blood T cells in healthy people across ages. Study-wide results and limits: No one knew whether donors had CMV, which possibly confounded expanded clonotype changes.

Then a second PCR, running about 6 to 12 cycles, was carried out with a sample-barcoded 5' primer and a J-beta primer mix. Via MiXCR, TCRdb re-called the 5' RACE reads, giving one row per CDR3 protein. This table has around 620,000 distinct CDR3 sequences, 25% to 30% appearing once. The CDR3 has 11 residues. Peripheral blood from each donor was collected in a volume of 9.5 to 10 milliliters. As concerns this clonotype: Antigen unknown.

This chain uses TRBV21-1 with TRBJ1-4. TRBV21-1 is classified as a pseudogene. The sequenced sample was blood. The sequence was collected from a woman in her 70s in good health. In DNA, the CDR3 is TGTGCCAGCAGCCCTATGATACAACTGTTTTTT. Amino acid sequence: CASSPMIQLFF.